This T cell receptor beta chain is from a study of blood T cell repertoires in COVID-19. Study as a whole: Spain, Italy and the United States supplied samples that represented acute and convalescent COVID-19. From T cells, B-cell-depleted T cells, or PBMCs came the material, which was cDNA or gDNA.

Per the study methods: Researchers report that nucleated cell counts were estimated from reference gene primer amplification. TCRdb's table, derived via immunoSEQ multiplex PCR, lists solely in-frame clones and lacks some. V and J calls and clone size are those listed in that table; D and trimming were worked out from the DNA. This sample yields 30,000 or so clones, of which roughly 90% are seen a single time; 5.9% belongs to the top ten. Germline V gene sequence: CDR1 LNHDA, CDR2 SQIVND (reference sequence). This CDR3 spans 16 amino acids. Trimming took 3 bases from V and 9 from J, leaving 24 bases between them.

The rearrangement links TRBV19 to TRBJ2-7; the D is unclear. The TCR comes from a human donor in a cohort sampled during active COVID-19. The sample comprised peripheral blood. The CDR3 is CASSIGNRPELRGQYF. CDR3 bases: TGTGCCAGTAGTATTGGTAATAGGCCCGAACTACGAGGGCAGTACTTC.